A selection of T cell receptor beta chains follows, all from one sample in a study of blood T cells in healthy people across ages. A single record per CDR3 protein comes from TCRdb applying MiXCR to the 5' RACE reads. The sample yields roughly 900,000 distinct CDR3 sequences, around 26% seen once. The source material was blood. These receptor sequences come from a woman aged 80 or over in good health. Each CDR3 is given with its conserved first and last residue. Each record gives: D gene, V gene, J gene, clone size, CDR3 protein, CDR3 DNA. The D gene is left open where the match is weak. Clone size is not always given. Where it is, it says once, few, many or a class for expanded clones.

>TRBD2|TRBV24-1|TRBJ2-3|many
CATSDPGLAGSTDTQYF
TGTGCCACCAGTGACCCGGGACTAGCGGGTAGCACAGATACGCAGTATTTT
>NA|TRBV20-1|TRBJ2-7|NA
CSARAPYSGSCEQYF
TGCAGTGCTAGAGCCCCTTACAGCGGTTCCTGCGAGCAGTACTTC
>NA|TRBV20-1|TRBJ1-5|many
CSATDSYQPQHF
TGCAGTGCAACTGACAGTTATCAGCCCCAGCATTTT
>TRBD2|TRBV6-5|TRBJ2-7|few
CASSTGLASSNEQYF
TGTGCCAGCAGTACCGGACTAGCCTCCTCCAATGAGCAGTACTTC
>NA|TRBV5-1|TRBJ1-1|few
CASSLVAGVTMNTEAFF
TGCGCCAGCAGCTTGGTGGCGGGGGTTACCATGAACACTGAAGCTTTCTTT
>TRBD2|TRBV28|TRBJ2-2|NA
CASSRRGVVTGELFF
TGTGCCAGCAGCAGGCGGGGGGTTGTTACCGGGGAGCTGTTTTTT
>NA|TRBV10-3|TRBJ1-2|many
CAITAAGRDGYTF
TGTGCCATCACGGCGGCAGGAAGGGATGGCTACACCTTC
>TRBD2|TRBV11-3|TRBJ2-1|NA
CASSLFGGRGRNEQFF
TGTGCCAGCAGCCTCTTTGGGGGGCGCGGGAGGAATGAGCAGTTCTTC
>NA|TRBV18|TRBJ2-5|NA
CASSPPQLYQETQYF
TGTGCCAGCTCACCACCCCAGCTTTACCAAGAGACCCAGTACTTC
>TRBD1|TRBV10-3|TRBJ2-2|NA
CAISESGTGGPTGELFF
TGTGCCATCAGTGAGTCTGGGACAGGGGGCCCTACCGGGGAGCTGTTTTTT
>NA|TRBV6-2/TRBV6-3|TRBJ2-7|NA
CASSSPTVSPYEQYF
TGTGCCAGCAGTTCCCCTACAGTGTCCCCCTACGAGCAGTACTTC
>NA|TRBV10-1|TRBJ2-5|many
CASSEGSRETQYF
TGCGCCAGCAGTGAGGGCAGCAGGGAGACCCAGTACTTC
>NA|TRBV18|TRBJ1-2|few
CASSPEQGMIYGYTF
TGTGCCAGCTCACCGGAACAGGGTATGATCTATGGCTACACCTTC
>TRBD1|TRBV20-1|TRBJ1-6|NA
CSAKKDRTKNSPPHF
TGCAGTGCTAAAAAGGACAGGACAAAGAATTCACCCCCCCACTTT
>TRBD1|TRBV5-6|TRBJ1-3|NA
CASTTGDWTGENTIYF
TGTGCCAGCACCACGGGGGATTGGACAGGGGAGAACACCATATATTTT
>TRBD2|TRBV7-2|TRBJ2-3|NA
CASSLVASGSGDTQYF
TGTGCCAGCAGCTTAGTGGCTAGCGGGAGTGGAGATACGCAGTATTTT
>TRBD1|TRBV20-1|TRBJ2-7|many
CSARTGGVANEQYF
TGCAGTGCTCGCACAGGGGGCGTAGCGAACGAGCAGTACTTC
>TRBD1|TRBV3-1|TRBJ1-2|NA
CASSQVQGAIYGYTF
TGTGCCAGCAGCCAAGTACAGGGGGCTATCTATGGCTACACCTTC
>NA|TRBV7-9|TRBJ1-2|NA
CASSYGGYGYTF
TGTGCCAGCAGCTACGGGGGTTATGGCTACACCTTC
>NA|TRBV29-1|TRBJ2-1|many
CSVDTGPLYNEQFF
TGCAGCGTTGATACAGGACCCCTCTACAATGAGCAGTTCTTC
>NA|TRBV6-5|TRBJ2-1|NA
CASRNESSGGGDEQFF
TGTGCCAGCCGAAATGAATCTAGTGGGGGCGGAGATGAGCAGTTCTTC
>NA|TRBV4-3|TRBJ1-2|many
CASSPASNYGYTF
TGCGCCAGCAGCCCAGCATCTAACTATGGCTACACCTTC
>NA|TRBV7-2|TRBJ2-5|many
CASSLAIPGRETQYF
TGTGCCAGCAGCTTAGCGATCCCCGGCAGGGAGACCCAGTACTTC
>NA|TRBV4-3|TRBJ1-2|many
CASSPETASGYTF
TGCGCCAGCAGCCCAGAGACGGCCTCAGGCTACACCTTC
>TRBD1|TRBV10-3|TRBJ1-2|NA
CAISDAGTGEYYTF
TGTGCCATCAGTGACGCCGGGACAGGGGAGTACTACACCTTC
>NA|TRBV7-2|TRBJ1-2|NA
CASSFQSGYGYTF
TGTGCCAGCAGCTTTCAGAGCGGCTATGGCTACACCTTC
>NA|TRBV7-2|TRBJ2-3|NA
CASSAGHSNTDTQYF
TGTGCCAGCAGCGCGGGACACAGCAACACAGATACGCAGTATTTT
>NA|TRBV7-2|TRBJ2-7|NA
CANSLRTYEQYF
TGTGCCAACAGCTTACGGACCTACGAGCAGTACTTC
>TRBD2|TRBV7-8|TRBJ2-1|many
CASSIDLGLAGRLAYNEQFF
TGTGCCAGCAGCATAGACCTAGGACTAGCGGGGCGCTTAGCCTACAATGAGCAGTTCTTC
>TRBD1|TRBV4-1|TRBJ1-6|few
CASSQAPFIFNRGNNSPLHF
TGCGCCAGCAGCCAAGCCCCATTCATATTCAACAGGGGTAATAATTCACCCCTCCACTTT
>TRBD2|TRBV9|TRBJ2-3|NA
CASSLTSATDTQYF
TGTGCCAGCAGCCTGACTAGCGCCACAGATACGCAGTATTTT
>TRBD1|TRBV7-9|TRBJ2-3|many
CASSRVGQGVGTDTQYF
TGTGCCAGCAGCCGAGTCGGTCAGGGGGTCGGCACAGATACGCAGTATTTT
>NA|TRBV5-1|TRBJ2-6|many
CASSLAPNSGANVLTF
TGCGCCAGCAGCTTGGCCCCAAACTCTGGGGCCAACGTCCTGACTTTC
>TRBD2|TRBV7-8|TRBJ2-7|many
CASSLAGGGAYEQYF
TGTGCCAGCAGCTTAGCGGGCGGGGGGGCCTACGAGCAGTACTTC
>NA|TRBV5-1|TRBJ2-7|NA
CASSLVGGGSTGLEQYF
TGCGCCAGCAGCTTGGTAGGGGGTGGTTCGACGGGTTTGGAGCAGTACTTC
>NA|TRBV5-1|TRBJ1-5|many
CASSFTGEGNQPQHF
TGCGCCAGCAGCTTTACGGGAGAAGGCAATCAGCCCCAGCATTTT
>NA|TRBV20-1|TRBJ2-1|once
CSPGEPGNEQFF
TGCAGTCCGGGGGAACCGGGGAATGAGCAGTTCTTC
>NA|TRBV7-8|TRBJ2-3|NA
CASSPLPDLSTDTQYF
TGTGCCAGCAGCCCCTTGCCAGATCTGAGCACAGATACGCAGTATTTT
>NA|TRBV11-2|TRBJ2-7|few
CASSSIQALNEQYF
TGTGCCAGCAGCTCCATACAGGCCCTCAATGAGCAGTACTTC
>NA|TRBV2|TRBJ2-5|many
CASSEVETQYF
TGTGCCAGCAGTGAAGTTGAGACCCAGTACTTC
>NA|TRBV29-1|TRBJ2-3|NA
CSGRWDTQYF
TGCAGCGGTCGATGGGATACGCAGTATTTT
>NA|TRBV7-9|TRBJ1-5|few
CASSHLGGPQHF
TGTGCCAGCAGCCACTTAGGGGGGCCCCAGCATTTT
>NA|TRBV6-5|TRBJ1-2|many
CASSPGTTANYGYTF
TGTGCCAGCAGCCCGGGGACCACAGCTAACTATGGCTACACCTTC
>NA|TRBV12-3/TRBV12-4|TRBJ2-3|many
CASSLGRTDTQYF
TGTGCCAGCAGCTTAGGGCGCACAGATACGCAGTATTTT
>NA|TRBV10-3|TRBJ2-5|many
CAIRAQETQYF
TGTGCCATCAGGGCCCAAGAGACCCAGTACTTC
>NA|TRBV3-1|TRBJ2-1|NA
CASNQDRVLPNEQFF
TGTGCCAGCAACCAAGACCGAGTCTTGCCCAATGAGCAGTTCTTC
>NA|TRBV4-2|TRBJ1-6|many
CASSPYKNSPLHF
TGTGCCAGCAGCCCATATAAGAATTCACCCCTCCACTTT
>NA|TRBV29-1|TRBJ2-5|NA
CSVEGRVQETQYF
TGCAGCGTTGAGGGTAGGGTCCAAGAGACCCAGTACTTC
>TRBD2|TRBV12-3/TRBV12-4|TRBJ2-1|NA
CASCWRLAGAQSSYNEQFF
TGTGCCAGCTGCTGGCGACTAGCGGGGGCCCAGAGCTCCTACAATGAGCAGTTCTTC
>NA|TRBV5-5|TRBJ1-5|few
CASSAGTTSNQPQHF
TGTGCCAGCAGCGCGGGGACAACTAGCAATCAGCCCCAGCATTTT
>NA|TRBV20-1|TRBJ2-5|many
CSARKDSQETQYF
TGCAGTGCTAGGAAGGACAGCCAAGAGACCCAGTACTTC
>NA|TRBV10-2|TRBJ2-5|many
CASSAPTIETQYF
TGCGCCAGCAGTGCCCCGACGATCGAGACCCAGTACTTC
>NA|TRBV7-2|TRBJ1-4|few
CASSLGFRGNEKLFF
TGTGCCAGCAGCTTAGGGTTCAGGGGCAATGAAAAACTGTTTTTT
>NA|TRBV20-1|TRBJ2-3|NA
CSVDSLSSTDTQYF
TGCAGTGTGGACAGTCTTTCTAGCACAGATACGCAGTATTTT
>NA|TRBV3-1|TRBJ2-5|NA
CASSSGTTPQETQYF
TGTGCCAGCAGCTCTGGCACCACTCCCCAAGAGACCCAGTACTTC
>TRBD1|TRBV7-9|TRBJ2-1|many
CASSLDRGREQFF
TGTGCCAGCAGCTTGGACAGGGGGCGGGAGCAGTTCTTC
>NA|TRBV7-2|TRBJ1-5|few
CASSLAQRVQPQHF
TGTGCCAGCAGCTTAGCGCAGAGGGTTCAGCCCCAGCATTTT
>NA|TRBV6-1|TRBJ2-1|many
CASSGGVHNNEQFF
TGTGCCAGCAGTGGGGGGGTGCATAACAATGAGCAGTTCTTC